The TCR beta chain described here comes from a study of CD8 T cells in Susac syndrome. Study-wide background: Treatment status at blood draw for the Susac syndrome patients was therapy-naive, corticosteroids, or intravenous immunoglobulin alone.

TCR beta sequencing covered blood CD8+ and CD4+ T cells. This CDR3 region has 16 residues. The germline gives CDR1 SGHDT, CDR2 YYEEEE. V lost 4 bases and J lost 0; bases outside the gene matches: 5. After extraction with the RNeasy kit, roughly 0.45 to 1 ug of the RNA was reverse transcribed using random hexamers. By means of immunoSEQ multiplex PCR, TCR beta CDR3 spanning 54 Vbeta and 13 Jbeta underwent amplification. From the immunoSEQ multiplex PCR reads, TCRdb called clonotypes with MiXCR, one entry per CDR3 protein. The sample has some 200,000 distinct CDR3 sequences, 95% seen once; the top ten hold roughly 0.15%. This clonotype was counted a few times.

The sequencing sample was made of CD8+ T cells from PBMCs. The chain couples TRBV5-6 to TRBJ2-1; the match to TRBD2 covers 9 bases. This TCR was sampled from a human donor with Susac syndrome. The CDR3 spells CASSPQTSGSYNEQFF. The CDR3 region has the DNA TGTGCCAGCAGCCCTCAGACTAGCGGCTCCTACAATGAGCAGTTCTTC. The full variable domain, with the rest looked up from reference TRBV5-6 and TRBJ2-1, is DAGVTQSPTHLIKTRGQQVTLRCSPKSGHDTVSWYQQALGQGPQFIFQYYEEEERQRGNFPDRFSGHQFPNYSSELNVNALLLGDSALYLCASSPQTSGSYNEQFFGPGTRLTVL.